Following are 10 T cell receptor beta chains from one sample sequenced in a study of T cell responses to AZD1222 COVID-19 vaccine. The data were produced by immunoSEQ multiplex PCR, yet TCRdb's version contains in-frame clones alone and is incomplete. The table has roughly 120,000 clones, around 92% seen once. This specimen consisted of peripheral blood, obtained 28 days after the second AZD1222 dose. These receptors came from an adult who received the AZD1222 COVID-19 vaccine.

This chain joins TRBV28 and TRBJ2-7, with unresolved D. The V end was cut by 3 bases, the J end by 0 bases, with 12 bases between. Germline V gives CDR1 MDHEN, CDR2 SYDVKM. The CDR3 runs to 15 residues. CDR3 DNA sequence: TGTGCCAGCAGTTTTTACAGCAAGAGCTCCTACGAGCAGTACTTC. Translated, it gives CASSFYSKSSYEQYF.

The J gene is TRBJ2-3, the V gene TRBV20-1; D not certain. Per the germline V gene, CDR1 is DFQATT and CDR2 is SNEGSKA (reference sequence). Trimming cost V 0 bases and J 4 bases, with 2 bases left between them. The CDR3 runs 11 residues. CDR3 in amino acids: CSAREADTQYF. CDR3 DNA: TGCAGTGCTAGAGAAGCAGATACGCAGTATTTT.

The rearrangement joins TRBV28 to TRBJ2-7; perhaps TRBD2 as D (5 bases). Trimming pared 2 bases from V and 2 bases from J, leaving 10 bases between. CDR3 length: 14 amino acids. In germline, CDR1 is MDHEN, CDR2 SYDVKM. The CDR3 DNA reads as TGTGCCAGCAGTTTAGTCGGGGTAACCTACGAGCAGTACTTC. It codes for CASSLVGVTYEQYF.

This clone occurred a few times. The CDR3: CASKLPVSPSTDTQYF. The CDR3 DNA reads TGTGCCAGCAAGCTCCCGGTCAGCCCTAGCACAGATACGCAGTATTTT. The V and J genes are TRBV7-9 and TRBJ2-3; no clear D. V shed 7 bases and J shed 0 bases, with 17 bases lying between them. This CDR3 is 16 amino acids long. Looked up from germline, CDR1 is SEHNR and CDR2 is FQNEAQ (reference sequence).

The genes are TRBV4-1 and TRBJ1-5; TRBD1 aligns across 7 bases. The V and J ends lost 1 base and 7 bases, in that order; junction bases with no gene match: 4. The CDR3 covers 14 residues. Germline V lookup: CDR1 MGHRA, CDR2 YSYEKL. The CDR3 region is CASSQGQGRQPQHF. The CDR3 DNA is TGCGCCAGCAGCCAAGGACAGGGACGCCAGCCCCAGCATTTT.

This sequence joins TRBV28 and TRBJ1-1; D is unclear. The V gene's germline CDR1 is MDHEN and CDR2 SYDVKM. The CDR3 spans 13 residues. Trimming took off 3 bases at V and 4 bases at J, with 9 bases between the two ends. The CDR3 loop reads CASSFGVSTEAFF. The CDR3 DNA is TGTGCCAGCAGTTTCGGGGTTAGCACTGAAGCTTTCTTT.

This clone has a handful of counts. The chain is built from TRBV5-6 and TRBJ2-1; D gene unclear. The CDR3 consists of 14 residues. Trimming shortened V by 3 bases and J by 5 bases, and 12 bases separated the two germline ends. Germline CDR1 reads SGHDT; CDR2 reads YYEEEE. The CDR3 coding sequence is TGTGCCAGCAGCTCTATATCTAGAGACAATGAGCAGTTCTTC. As protein: CASSSISRDNEQFF. Looking up the rest from reference TRBV5-6 and TRBJ2-1 gives the full variable domain: DAGVTQSPTHLIKTRGQQVTLRCSPKSGHDTVSWYQQALGQGPQFIFQYYEEEERQRGNFPDRFSGHQFPNYSSELNVNALLLGDSALYLCASSSISRDNEQFFGPGTRLTVL.

In this sample, this clone turned up a few times. J is TRBJ2-5 and V is TRBV7-6, with D possibly TRBD2 on 5 matching bases. V was shortened by 2 bases and J by 1 base, with 14 bases between the two germline ends. The germline gives CDR1 SGHVS, CDR2 FNYEAQ. This CDR3 has 16 amino acids. In DNA, the CDR3 is TGTGCCAGCAGCTTACTCCCCTTCGCGGGCCAAGAGACCCAGTACTTC. Its protein is CASSLLPFAGQETQYF.

This chain uses TRBV28 with TRBJ1-5, with 7 bases that match TRBD1. With 7 bases clipped from V and 6 bases from J, the junction kept 12 bases outside the gene matches. The CDR3 extends over 15 amino acids. Germline V lookup: CDR1 MDHEN, CDR2 SYDVKM. For the CDR3, the DNA is TGTGCCAGCAACTCGAGGGGCAGGGGGGGTCAGCCCCAGCATTTT. This sequence encodes CASNSRGRGGQPQHF.

The chain recombines TRBV14 with TRBJ2-7, with D tentatively TRBD2 (6 bases). Germline values: CDR1 SGHDN, CDR2 FVKESK. V dropped 0 bases and J dropped 3 bases, with 15 bases sitting between them. The CDR3 is made up of 16 amino acids. CDR3 nucleotide sequence: TGTGCCAGCAGCCAAGATCACCCAGCGGGCCTCTACGAGCAGTACTTC. Translated: CASSQDHPAGLYEQYF.